The next 25 T cell receptor beta chains were all read from a single sample in a study of Ad26.COV2.S vaccination and SARS-CoV-2 variants. Regarding treatment: some 19 received Ad26.COV2.S at low or high dose, single or two shots; five or six received placebo; per-sample allocation not given. Specimens were obtained on day 63 following the first vaccine or placebo injection. Sequencing was performed with immunoSEQ multiplex PCR; in TCRdb, only in-frame clones are kept and a portion is missing. This sample has hundreds of thousands of clones, with roughly 90% found just once. The sample here was peripheral blood, taken in a trial of Ad26.COV2.S vaccine versus placebo. The receptor source for this set is a person between 18 and 65 years old who received the Ad26.COV2.S COVID-19 vaccine or a placebo.

The chain carries TRBV6-5 and TRBJ1-4; D gene unclear. CDR3 length: 14 amino acids. Germline lookup yields CDR1 MNHEY and CDR2 SVGAGI. V lost 8 bases, J lost 3 bases, and 13 bases lay in between. This CDR3 reads CASGPAWANEKLFF. CDR3 DNA sequence: TGTGCCAGCGGGCCGGCCTGGGCTAATGAAAAACTGTTTTTT.

The genes are TRBV19 and TRBJ1-2; weak D call: TRBD1 (5 bases). Germline V gene lookup returns CDR1 LNHDA and CDR2 SQIVND (reference sequence). V was shortened by 3 bases and J by 6 bases, with 11 bases between the two germline ends. The CDR3 sequence is 13 residues long. The CDR3 bases are TGTGCCAGTAGTATGATCGCAGGGAATGGCTACACCTTC. Amino acids: CASSMIAGNGYTF.

V and J are TRBV12-5 and TRBJ2-3; 10 bases fit TRBD2. The CDR3 is made up of 19 amino acids. Germline V lookup: CDR1 LGHNT, CDR2 FRNRAP. Losses at the gene ends were 1 base for V and 2 bases for J; bases not matched to a gene: 12. The CDR3 loop reads CASGLDLTLSGRATDTQYF. The CDR3 nucleotides read TGTGCTAGTGGTTTGGACCTTACGTTAAGCGGGAGGGCCACAGATACGCAGTATTTT.

The chain uses TRBV2 and TRBJ1-2; the D is unclear. Trimming left V 1 base short and J 4 bases short, with 4 bases between. Germline values: CDR1 SNHLY, CDR2 FYNNEI. This CDR3 comprises 12 residues. In nucleotides, the CDR3 is TGTGCCAGCAGTGAAGGGGTCTATGGCTACACCTTC. This translates into CASSEGVYGYTF.

The chain joins TRBV4-2 to TRBJ2-7; D may be TRBD2 (6 bases). Germline CDR1 is LGHNA and CDR2 is YNFKEQ. The CDR3 covers 15 residues. Trimming cost V 1 base and J 4 bases, with 14 bases left between them. Here the CDR3 DNA reads TGTGCCAGCAGCCAAGTGAGACTAGGTACTTACGAGCAGTACTTC. This sequence encodes CASSQVRLGTYEQYF.

This clone has only a few counts. The J gene is TRBJ2-7, the V gene TRBV5-1; 8 bases are a match to TRBD2. Trimming took 0 bases from V and 3 from J; bases not matched to a gene: 8. This CDR3 is built from 16 residues. The germline CDR1 and CDR2 sequences are SGHRS and YFSETQ. The chain's CDR3 is CASSLGPGGISYEQYF. CDR3 nucleotide sequence: TGCGCCAGCAGCTTGGGCCCGGGAGGGATCAGCTACGAGCAGTACTTC.

The genes are TRBV5-4 and TRBJ2-5; the D gene is possibly TRBD2 (6 bases). CDR1 and CDR2 from the germline V gene are SGHNT and YYREEE (reference sequence). The length of the CDR3 is 14 residues. With 2 bases removed from V and 4 bases from J, the gap between germline ends came to 12 bases. CDR3 sequence (DNA): TGTGCCAGCAGCTTACTGGGAGGTTCAGAGACCCAGTACTTC. Its protein is CASSLLGGSETQYF.

J is TRBJ2-3 and V is TRBV5-6; D may be TRBD1 (6 bases). CDR1 is SGHDT, CDR2 YYEEEE, per germline. The V gene lost 2 bases and the J gene lost 0 bases, with 19 bases spanning the gap. CDR3 length equals 18 residues. As DNA, the CDR3 is TGTGCCAGCAGCTTTCCCGCAGGGGACCTTACTAGCACAGATACGCAGTATTTT. Its translation: CASSFPAGDLTSTDTQYF.

The chain is built from TRBV19 and TRBJ1-3, with a tentative D call TRBD1 (6 bases). This CDR3 has 14 amino acids. Germline lookup yields CDR1 LNHDA and CDR2 SQIVND (reference sequence). V dropped 6 bases and J dropped 3 bases, with 12 bases sitting between them. CDR3 in amino acids: CASSPRGLGNTIYF. The CDR3 bases are TGTGCCAGTAGCCCCCGGGGGCTTGGAAACACCATATATTTT.

The V and J genes are TRBV12-3 or TRBV12-4 and TRBJ2-3; no clear D. Trimming stripped 6 bases from V and 0 bases from J, with 7 bases between. The CDR3 loop spans 13 amino acids. DNA of the CDR3: TGTGCCAGCAGACTGAGAAGCACAGATACGCAGTATTTT. Its translation is CASRLRSTDTQYF.

This clone showed up just once. The chain employs TRBV5-1 and TRBJ1-2; D is unresolved. The CDR3 totals 14 residues. Germline lookup yields CDR1 SGHRS and CDR2 YFSETQ. The V gene lost 4 bases and the J gene lost 8 bases, with 18 bases spanning the gap. The CDR3 loop reads CASSPSHFLRGYTF. For the CDR3, the DNA is TGCGCCAGCAGCCCATCCCACTTTCTAAGGGGCTACACCTTC. The complete variable domain, with remaining parts taken from reference TRBV5-1 and TRBJ1-2, reads KAGVTQTPRYLIKTRGQQVTLSCSPISGHRSVSWYQQTPGQGLQFLFEYFSETQRNKGNFPGRFSGRQFSNSRSEMNVSTLELGDSALYLCASSPSHFLRGYTFGSGTRLTVV.

The chain has TRBV7-9 and TRBJ2-1; 8 bases fit TRBD2. Trimming removed 1 base from V and 9 bases from J; junction bases left unmatched: 8. The germline CDR1 and CDR2 sequences are SEHNR and FQNEAQ (reference sequence). The CDR3 has 15 residues. The CDR3 DNA is TGTGCCAGCAGCTTAGTGAACGGGGGGGCCTCTGAGCAGTTCTTC. Translated: CASSLVNGGASEQFF.

This clone has only one observation. The chain joins TRBV5-1 to TRBJ1-2, with 9 positions matching TRBD1. This CDR3 is 15 amino acids long. In germline, CDR1 is SGHRS, CDR2 YFSETQ. V gave up 4 bases and J gave up 7 bases; unmatched junction bases: 11. The DNA of the CDR3 is TGCGCCAGCAGCGTGGGACAGGGAGTCGTATTTGGCTACACCTTC. Its protein product is CASSVGQGVVFGYTF.

The chain is built from TRBV15 and TRBJ1-4, with D uncertain. Germline V gene data show CDR1 as LNHNV and CDR2 as YYDKDF (reference sequence). This CDR3 has 14 amino acids. V lost 5 bases, J lost 7 bases, and 14 bases lay in between. In DNA form, the CDR3 reads TGTGCCACCAGCCCCCCGCGGTTGGGTGAAAAACTGTTTTTT. It specifies CATSPPRLGEKLFF.

The genes are TRBV27 and TRBJ2-7; D not certain. With 3 bases removed from V and 0 bases from J, the gap between germline ends came to 12 bases. Germline values: CDR1 MNHEY, CDR2 SMNVEV (reference sequence). The CDR3 spans 15 residues. The CDR3 nucleotides are TGTGCCAGCAGTTTCCGTAAATACAGCTCCTACGAGCAGTACTTC. This codes for CASSFRKYSSYEQYF.

The V call is TRBV25-1, the J call TRBJ1-1; D is possibly TRBD1 (6 bases). The CDR3 extends over 14 amino acids. The germline gives CDR1 MGHDK, CDR2 SYGVNS. Deletions cut 7 bases from V and 7 bases from J, with 19 bases between. CDR3 nucleotide sequence: TGTGCCAGCATCCCCAGGGGCTTTAAGGATGAAGCTTTCTTT. Protein: CASIPRGFKDEAFF. Full variable domain (remainder filled in from reference TRBV25-1 and TRBJ1-1): EADIYQTPRYLVIGTGKKITLECSQTMGHDKMYWYQQDPGMELHLIHYSYGVNSTEKGDLSSESTVSRIRTEHFPLTLESARPSHTSQYLCASIPRGFKDEAFFGQGTRLTVV.

The V and J genes are TRBV5-6 and TRBJ1-3; D is possibly TRBD1 (5 bases). This CDR3 comprises 15 residues. Germline loops: CDR1 SGHDT, CDR2 YYEEEE. The V gene lost 4 bases and the J gene lost 4 bases, with 15 bases spanning the gap. The chain's CDR3 is CASSPTPGHGNTIYF. CDR3 nucleotides: TGTGCCAGCAGCCCCACCCCCGGACACGGAAACACCATATATTTT.

The genes are TRBV27 and TRBJ2-3; D possibly corresponds to TRBD2 (5 bases). The CDR3 has 15 amino acids. Germline CDR1 reads MNHEY; CDR2 reads SMNVEV (reference sequence). Deletions cut 6 bases from V and 5 bases from J, with 18 bases between. The CDR3 region is CASSFRMGVRDTQYF. For the CDR3, the DNA is TGTGCCAGCAGCTTCCGAATGGGAGTTAGAGATACGCAGTATTTT.

This sequence joins TRBV5-6 and TRBJ2-5; 9 nucleotides match TRBD2. The CDR3 runs 16 residues. The junction had 7 bases not matched to a gene; V was cut back by 3 bases and J by 1 base. The germline CDR1 and CDR2 sequences are SGHDT and YYEEEE. The CDR3 nucleotides are TGTGCCAGCAGCTCCCTCGAGCGGGGGGCCCAAGAGACCCAGTACTTC. It yields the protein CASSSLERGAQETQYF.

There are a few counts of this clone. The DNA of the CDR3 is TGTGCCAGCAGCTTAATGTACGCCTACGAGCAGTACTTC. Its protein is CASSLMYAYEQYF. The V and J genes are TRBV7-9 and TRBJ2-7; D not resolved. CDR3 length: 13 residues. From germline, CDR1 is SEHNR and CDR2 FQNEAQ (reference sequence). V was cut by 2 bases and J by 2 bases, with 7 bases left in between.

This clone was recorded once. V and J are TRBV19 and TRBJ2-7; D possibly corresponds to TRBD2 (6 bases). Germline V gene data show CDR1 as LNHDA and CDR2 as SQIVND (reference sequence). With 4 bases removed from V and 1 base from J, the gap between germline ends came to 17 bases. The CDR3 loop spans 16 amino acids. The DNA of the CDR3 is TGTGCCAGTAGTACCCTTCCCGGGACTGGTTCCTACGAGCAGTACTTC. It translates to CASSTLPGTGSYEQYF.

The V gene is TRBV7-3, the J gene TRBJ2-7; 7 positions match TRBD1. The CDR3 contains 13 residues. Germline CDR1 and CDR2: SGHTA and FQGTGA. The V gene end was trimmed by 5 bases and the J gene end by 4 bases; junction bases not matched to a gene: 5. The DNA for the CDR3 is TGTGCCAGCAGCCAGGACAGGTCGTACGAGCAGTACTTC. Translated: CASSQDRSYEQYF.

The chain employs TRBV6-5 and TRBJ2-7; 10 positions agree with TRBD1. This CDR3 has 15 residues. Germline V lookup: CDR1 MNHEY, CDR2 SVGAGI. V dropped 7 bases and J dropped 2; count of bases not matched to a gene: 8. CDR3 sequence (DNA): TGTGCCAGCACCACTCCGGGACAGGGGACCTACGAGCAGTACTTC. Protein: CASTTPGQGTYEQYF.

The gene calls are TRBV5-1 and TRBJ1-3; TRBD1 matches 8 bases. V shed 5 bases and J 0 bases; nucleotides not matched to a gene: 4. The CDR3 consists of 15 residues. The germline V gene has CDR1 SGHRS and CDR2 YFSETQ. CDR3 sequence: CASSGQGLSGNTIYF. The DNA for the CDR3 is TGCGCCAGCAGTGGACAGGGACTCTCTGGAAACACCATATATTTT.

The chain couples TRBV24-1 to TRBJ2-2; maybe TRBD1 (6 bases). Germline values: CDR1 KGHDR, CDR2 SFDVKD. CDR3 length: 15 residues. V was pared by 5 bases and J by 5 bases, with 14 bases between. The CDR3 sequence: CATSGIPQGTGELFF. CDR3 nucleotide sequence: TGTGCCACCAGTGGTATACCCCAGGGGACCGGGGAGCTGTTTTTT.